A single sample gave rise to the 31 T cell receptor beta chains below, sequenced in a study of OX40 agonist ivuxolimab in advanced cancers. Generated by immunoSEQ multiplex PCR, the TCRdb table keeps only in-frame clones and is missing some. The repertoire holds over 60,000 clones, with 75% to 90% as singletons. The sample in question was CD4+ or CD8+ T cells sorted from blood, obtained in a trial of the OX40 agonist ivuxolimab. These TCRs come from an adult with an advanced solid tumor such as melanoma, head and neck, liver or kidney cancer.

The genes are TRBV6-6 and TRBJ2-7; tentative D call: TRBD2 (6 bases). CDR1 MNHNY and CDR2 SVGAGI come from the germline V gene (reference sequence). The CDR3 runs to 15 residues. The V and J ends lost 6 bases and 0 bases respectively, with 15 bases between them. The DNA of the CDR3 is TGTGCCAGCAGGGAGCCGGGGAGGAGCTCCTACGAGCAGTACTTC. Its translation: CASREPGRSSYEQYF.

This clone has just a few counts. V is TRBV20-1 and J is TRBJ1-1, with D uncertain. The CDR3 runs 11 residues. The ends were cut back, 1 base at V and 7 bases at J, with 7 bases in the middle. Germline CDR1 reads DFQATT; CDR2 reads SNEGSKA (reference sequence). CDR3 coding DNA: TGCAGTGCTAGAGGAAGGAATGAAGCTTTCTTT. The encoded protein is CSARGRNEAFF.

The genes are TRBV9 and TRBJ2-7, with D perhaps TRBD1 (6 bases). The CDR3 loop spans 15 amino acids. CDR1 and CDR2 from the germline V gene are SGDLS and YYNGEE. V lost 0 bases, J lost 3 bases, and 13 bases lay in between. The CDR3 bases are TGTGCCAGCAGCGTAGACCAGGGGTTTCGCTACGAGCAGTACTTC. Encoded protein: CASSVDQGFRYEQYF.

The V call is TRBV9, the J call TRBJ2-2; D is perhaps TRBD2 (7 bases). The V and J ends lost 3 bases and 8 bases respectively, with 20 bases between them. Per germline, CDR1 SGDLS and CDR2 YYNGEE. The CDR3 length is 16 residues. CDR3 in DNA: TGTGCCAGCAGCGCCTCCTGGGCCGGGGGGCTTGGGGAGCTGTTTTTT. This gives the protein CASSASWAGGLGELFF. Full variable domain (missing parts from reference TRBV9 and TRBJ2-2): DSGVTQTPKHLITATGQRVTLRCSPRSGDLSVYWYQQSLDQGLQFLIQYYNGEERAKGNILERFSAQQFPDLHSELNLSSLELGDSALYFCASSASWAGGLGELFFGEGSRLTVL.

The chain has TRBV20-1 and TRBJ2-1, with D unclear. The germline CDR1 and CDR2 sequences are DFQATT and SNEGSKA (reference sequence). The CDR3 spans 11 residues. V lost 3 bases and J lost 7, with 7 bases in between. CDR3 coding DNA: TGCAGTGCTAGTTGGGGTAATGAGCAGTTCTTC. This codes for CSASWGNEQFF.

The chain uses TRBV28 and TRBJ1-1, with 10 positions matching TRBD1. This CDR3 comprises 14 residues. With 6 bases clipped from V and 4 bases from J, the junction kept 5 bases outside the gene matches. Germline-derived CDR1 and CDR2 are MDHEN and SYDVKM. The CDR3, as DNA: TGTGCCAGCAGAACGACAGGGGGCTCCACTGAAGCTTTCTTT. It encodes CASRTTGGSTEAFF.

The CDR3 spells CASRGPSGANVLTF. The CDR3 region has the DNA TGTGCCAGCAGGGGGCCGTCTGGGGCCAACGTCCTGACTTTC. The V gene is TRBV13, the J gene TRBJ2-6, with D perhaps TRBD1 (5 bases). Germline lookup yields CDR1 PRHDT and CDR2 FYEKMQ (reference sequence). Trimming stripped 6 bases from V and 1 base from J, with 7 bases between. The CDR3 contains 14 residues.

CDR3 protein: CASSRSMDRGYGYTF. CDR3 sequence (DNA): TGTGCCAGCAGCCGATCCATGGACAGGGGATATGGCTACACCTTC. The chain has TRBV5-6 and TRBJ1-2, with TRBD1 matching over 9 bases. Germline assignment: CDR1 SGHDT and CDR2 YYEEEE. V was clipped by 4 bases and J by 5 bases; unmatched bases: 9. The CDR3 spans 15 residues. Full variable domain (remainder filled in from reference TRBV5-6 and TRBJ1-2): DAGVTQSPTHLIKTRGQQVTLRCSPKSGHDTVSWYQQALGQGPQFIFQYYEEEERQRGNFPDRFSGHQFPNYSSELNVNALLLGDSALYLCASSRSMDRGYGYTFGSGTRLTVV.

CDR3 in amino acids: CASSDTGTGEETQYF. The CDR3, as DNA: TGTGCCAGCAGCGACACTGGGACAGGGGAAGAGACCCAGTACTTC. V usage is TRBV7-3 and J usage is TRBJ2-5, with 10 positions matching TRBD1. Germline lookup yields CDR1 SGHTA and CDR2 FQGTGA. The CDR3 runs to 15 residues. J was trimmed by 3 bases and V by 5 bases; bases with no gene match: 6.

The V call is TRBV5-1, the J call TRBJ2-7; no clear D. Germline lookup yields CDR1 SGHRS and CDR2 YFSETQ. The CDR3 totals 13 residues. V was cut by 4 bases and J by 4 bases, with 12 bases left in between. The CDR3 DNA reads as TGCGCCAGCAGCGTAGAGGATTATTACGAGCAGTACTTC. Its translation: CASSVEDYYEQYF.

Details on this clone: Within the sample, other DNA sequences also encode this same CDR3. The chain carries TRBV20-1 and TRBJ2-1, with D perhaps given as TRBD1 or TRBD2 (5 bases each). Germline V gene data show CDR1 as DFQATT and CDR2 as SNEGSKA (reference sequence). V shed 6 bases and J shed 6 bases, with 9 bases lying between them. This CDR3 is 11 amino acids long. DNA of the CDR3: TGCAGTGCACCGGGACCCAATGAGCAGTTCTTC. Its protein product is CSAPGPNEQFF.

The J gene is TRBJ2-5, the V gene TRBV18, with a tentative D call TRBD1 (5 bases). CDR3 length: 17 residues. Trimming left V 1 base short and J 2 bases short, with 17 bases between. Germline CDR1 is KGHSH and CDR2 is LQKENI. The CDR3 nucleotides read TGTGCCAGCTCACCACGACCCCAGACAGTAAGACAAGAGACCCAGTACTTC. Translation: CASSPRPQTVRQETQYF.

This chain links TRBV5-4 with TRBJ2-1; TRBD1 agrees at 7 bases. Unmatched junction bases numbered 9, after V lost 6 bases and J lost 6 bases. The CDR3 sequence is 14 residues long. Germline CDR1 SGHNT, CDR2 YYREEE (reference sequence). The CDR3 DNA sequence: TGTGCCAGCACCTTCGGACAGGCCGTCAATGAGCAGTTCTTC. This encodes CASTFGQAVNEQFF. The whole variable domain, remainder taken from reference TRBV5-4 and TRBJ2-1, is ETGVTQSPTHLIKTRGQQVTLRCSSQSGHNTVSWYQQALGQGPQFIFQYYREEENGRGNFPPRFSGLQFPNYSSELNVNALELDDSALYLCASTFGQAVNEQFFGPGTRLTVL.

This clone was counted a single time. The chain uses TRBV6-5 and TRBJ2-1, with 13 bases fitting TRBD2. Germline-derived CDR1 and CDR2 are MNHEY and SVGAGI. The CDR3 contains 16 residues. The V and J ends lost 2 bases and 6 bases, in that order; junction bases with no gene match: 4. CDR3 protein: CASSYRTSGSGNEQFF. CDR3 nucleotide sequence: TGTGCCAGCAGTTACCGGACTAGCGGGAGCGGCAATGAGCAGTTCTTC.

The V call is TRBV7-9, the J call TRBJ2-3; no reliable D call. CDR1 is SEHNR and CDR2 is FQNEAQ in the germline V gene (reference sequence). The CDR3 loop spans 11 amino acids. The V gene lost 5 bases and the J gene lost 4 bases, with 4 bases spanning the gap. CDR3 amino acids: CASSASDTQYF. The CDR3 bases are TGTGCCAGCAGCGCTTCAGATACGCAGTATTTT.

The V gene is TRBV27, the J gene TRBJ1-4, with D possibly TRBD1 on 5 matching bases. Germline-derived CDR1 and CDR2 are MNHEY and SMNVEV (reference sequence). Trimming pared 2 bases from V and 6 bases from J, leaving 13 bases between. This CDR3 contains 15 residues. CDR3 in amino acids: CASSLRWGGDEKLFF. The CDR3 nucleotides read TGTGCCAGCAGTTTACGTTGGGGAGGGGATGAAAAACTGTTTTTT.

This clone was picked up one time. The CDR3 sequence: CAISGDRALTRGGYTF. DNA of the CDR3: TGTGCCATCAGTGGAGACAGGGCACTCACGCGGGGGGGCTACACCTTC. The V gene is TRBV10-3, the J gene TRBJ1-2; 7 bases are a match to TRBD1. V shed 4 bases and J 8 bases; nucleotides not matched to a gene: 16. CDR1 and CDR2 (germline): ENHRY, SYGVKD. This CDR3 region has 16 residues.

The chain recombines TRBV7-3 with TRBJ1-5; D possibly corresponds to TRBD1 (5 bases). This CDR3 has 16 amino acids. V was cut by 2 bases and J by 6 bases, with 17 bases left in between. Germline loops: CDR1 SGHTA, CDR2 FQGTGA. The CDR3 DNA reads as TGTGCCAGCAGCTTACTCGGGGTAGGGGTTTCTCAGCCCCAGCATTTT. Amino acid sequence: CASSLLGVGVSQPQHF.

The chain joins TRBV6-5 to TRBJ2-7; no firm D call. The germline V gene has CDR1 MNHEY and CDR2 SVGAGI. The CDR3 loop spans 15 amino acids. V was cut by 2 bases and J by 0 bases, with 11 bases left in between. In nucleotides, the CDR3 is TGTGCCAGCAGTTACCGGTCGGCAGGCTCCTACGAGCAGTACTTC. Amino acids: CASSYRSAGSYEQYF.

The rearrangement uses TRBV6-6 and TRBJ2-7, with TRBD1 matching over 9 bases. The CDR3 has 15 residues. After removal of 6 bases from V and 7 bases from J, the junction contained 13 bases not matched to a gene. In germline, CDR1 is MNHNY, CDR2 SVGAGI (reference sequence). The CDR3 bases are TGTGCCAGCAGACAAAGGACAGGGGAGGAAGGAGAGCAGTACTTC. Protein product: CASRQRTGEEGEQYF.

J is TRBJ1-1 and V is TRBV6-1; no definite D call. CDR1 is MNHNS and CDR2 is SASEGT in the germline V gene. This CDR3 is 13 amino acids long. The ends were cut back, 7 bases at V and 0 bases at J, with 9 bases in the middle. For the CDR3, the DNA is TGTGCCAGCACCGCTGGAATGAACACTGAAGCTTTCTTT. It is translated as CASTAGMNTEAFF.

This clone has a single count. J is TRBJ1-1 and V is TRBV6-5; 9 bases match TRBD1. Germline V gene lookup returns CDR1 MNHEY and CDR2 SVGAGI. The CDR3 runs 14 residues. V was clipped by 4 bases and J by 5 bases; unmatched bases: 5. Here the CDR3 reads CASSSQGARTEAFF. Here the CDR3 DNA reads TGTGCCAGCAGTTCACAGGGGGCGCGAACTGAAGCTTTCTTT.

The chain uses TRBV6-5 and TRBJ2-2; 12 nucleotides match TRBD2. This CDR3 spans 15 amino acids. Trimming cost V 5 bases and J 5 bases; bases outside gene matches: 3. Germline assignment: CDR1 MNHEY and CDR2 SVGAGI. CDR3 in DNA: TGTGCCAGCAGTGTTCTAGCGGGAGGGACCGGGGAGCTGTTTTTT. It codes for CASSVLAGGTGELFF.

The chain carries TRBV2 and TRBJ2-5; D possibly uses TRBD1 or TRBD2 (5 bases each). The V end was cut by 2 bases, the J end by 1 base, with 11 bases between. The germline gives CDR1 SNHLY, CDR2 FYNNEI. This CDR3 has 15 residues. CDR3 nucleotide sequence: TGTGCCAGCAGTGAACGGGGACGAGGCCAAGAGACCCAGTACTTC. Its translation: CASSERGRGQETQYF.

The CDR3 region has the DNA TGCGCCAGCAGCCAAGAGGCAGGCCGAGAGCAGTTCTTC. Translated, it gives CASSQEAGREQFF. J is TRBJ2-1 and V is TRBV4-3; D uncertain. V lost 0 bases, J lost 10 bases, and 10 bases lay in between. The CDR3 loop spans 13 amino acids. Per germline, CDR1 LGHNA and CDR2 YSLEER.

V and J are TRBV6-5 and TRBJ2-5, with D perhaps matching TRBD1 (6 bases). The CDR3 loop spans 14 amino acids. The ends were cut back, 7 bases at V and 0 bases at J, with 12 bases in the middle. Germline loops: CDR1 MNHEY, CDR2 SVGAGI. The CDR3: CASKKTGNQETQYF. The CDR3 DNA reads TGTGCCAGCAAAAAAACAGGGAACCAAGAGACCCAGTACTTC.

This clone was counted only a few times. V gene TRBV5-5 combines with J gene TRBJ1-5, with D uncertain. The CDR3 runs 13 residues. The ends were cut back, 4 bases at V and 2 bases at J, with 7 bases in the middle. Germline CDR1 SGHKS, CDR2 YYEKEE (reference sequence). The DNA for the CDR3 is TGTGCCAGCAGCCCCATGGGCAATCAGCCCCAGCATTTT. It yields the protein CASSPMGNQPQHF.

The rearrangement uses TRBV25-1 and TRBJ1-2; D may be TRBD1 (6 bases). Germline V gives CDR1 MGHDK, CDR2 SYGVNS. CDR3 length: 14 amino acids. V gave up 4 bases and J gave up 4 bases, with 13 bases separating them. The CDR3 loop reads CASSGFGQFYGYTF. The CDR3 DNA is TGTGCCAGCAGTGGGTTCGGACAGTTCTATGGCTACACCTTC.

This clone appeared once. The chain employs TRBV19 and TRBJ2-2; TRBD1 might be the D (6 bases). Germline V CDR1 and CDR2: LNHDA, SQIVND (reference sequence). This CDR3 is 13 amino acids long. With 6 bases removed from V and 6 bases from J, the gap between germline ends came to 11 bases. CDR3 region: CASSPDSPGELFF. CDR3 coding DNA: TGTGCCAGTAGCCCGGACAGTCCCGGGGAGCTGTTTTTT.

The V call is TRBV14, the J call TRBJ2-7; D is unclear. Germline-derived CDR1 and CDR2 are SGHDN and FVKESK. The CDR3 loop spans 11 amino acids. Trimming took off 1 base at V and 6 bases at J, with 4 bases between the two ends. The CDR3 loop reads CASSQGVEQYF. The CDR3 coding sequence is TGTGCCAGCAGCCAAGGAGTCGAGCAGTACTTC. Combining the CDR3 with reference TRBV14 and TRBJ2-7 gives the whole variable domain EAGVTQFPSHSVIEKGQTVTLRCDPISGHDNLYWYRRVMGKEIKFLLHFVKESKQDESGMPNNRFLAERTGGTYSTLKVQPAELEDSGVYFCASSQGVEQYFGPGTRLTVT.

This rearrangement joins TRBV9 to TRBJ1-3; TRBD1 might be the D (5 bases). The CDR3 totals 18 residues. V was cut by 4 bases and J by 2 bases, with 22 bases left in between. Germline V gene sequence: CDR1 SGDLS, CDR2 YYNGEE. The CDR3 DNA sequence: TGTGCCAGCAGCACGAGCCCGACCGGGGGGGGTCCTGGAAACACCATATATTTT. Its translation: CASSTSPTGGGPGNTIYF.